Each of the 20 T cell receptor beta chains below was sequenced from the same sample in a study of cytomegalovirus exposure and HLA in healthy donors. TCRdb's table, derived via immunoSEQ multiplex PCR, lists solely in-frame clones and lacks some. The sample lists 89,000 or so clones, approximately 93% occurring once. The specimen was PBMCs. The receptors derive from a woman aged 25-40 years in good health and CMV-seropositive.

The genes are TRBV5-1 and TRBJ1-3, with TRBD1 matching 8 bases. This CDR3 is 20 amino acids long. V shed 1 base and J 0 bases; nucleotides not matched to a gene: 15. Germline lookup yields CDR1 SGHRS and CDR2 YFSETQ. This CDR3 is CASSLKPVTGDLFSGNTIYF. CDR3 bases: TGCGCCAGCAGCTTGAAGCCTGTGACAGGGGACCTATTCTCTGGAAACACCATATATTTT.

In its sample, this clone was seen once. This rearrangement joins TRBV29-1 to TRBJ2-3, with 8 positions matching TRBD2. Germline V gives CDR1 SQVTM, CDR2 ANQGSEA. This CDR3 is 15 amino acids long. Losses at the gene ends were 6 bases for V and 0 bases for J; bases not matched to a gene: 8. The CDR3 protein is CSVDIAGTSTDTQYF. The CDR3 nucleotides read TGCAGCGTGGACATAGCGGGAACCAGCACAGATACGCAGTATTTT.

V gene TRBV5-1 combines with J gene TRBJ2-2; 9 bases fit TRBD1. V lost 5 bases to trimming and J lost 4 bases; unmatched junction nucleotides: 12. The CDR3 runs to 17 residues. CDR1 and CDR2 (germline): SGHRS, YFSETQ. The CDR3, as DNA: TGCGCCAGCAGGGACAACAGGGGGCGCTGGGGCACCGGGGAGCTGTTTTTT. Its protein is CASRDNRGRWGTGELFF.

V gene TRBV9 combines with J gene TRBJ1-1; 7 positions agree with TRBD1. V trimming: 4 bases; J trimming: 0 bases; junction bases outside the gene matches: 9. Per germline, CDR1 SGDLS and CDR2 YYNGEE. The CDR3 is made up of 16 amino acids. This CDR3 is CASSTPEGALNTEAFF. DNA of the CDR3: TGTGCCAGCAGCACCCCTGAGGGGGCCCTGAACACTGAAGCTTTCTTT.

The rearrangement joins TRBV4-1 to TRBJ1-2; TRBD1 matches at 8 bases. With 4 bases clipped from V and 6 bases from J, the junction kept 4 bases outside the gene matches. Germline V gene sequence: CDR1 MGHRA, CDR2 YSYEKL. This CDR3 comprises 13 residues. DNA for the CDR3: TGCGCCAGCAGCCGGACAGGGATGCATGGCTACACCTTC. This sequence encodes CASSRTGMHGYTF.

The chain is built from TRBV11-3 and TRBJ2-1, with a weak D call TRBD2 (5 bases). The V end was cut by 0 bases, the J end by 5 bases, with 26 bases between. Germline V gene sequence: CDR1 SGHNT, CDR2 YENEEA. There are 20 residues in the CDR3. As DNA, the CDR3 is TGTGCCAGCAGCTTAGAACATAAGATATGGAGGCGGACCCAAAACAATGAGCAGTTCTTC. It specifies CASSLEHKIWRRTQNNEQFF.

The chain uses TRBV5-1 and TRBJ2-1; D is possibly TRBD2 (6 bases). This CDR3 contains 21 residues. The germline CDR1 and CDR2 sequences are SGHRS and YFSETQ. Trimming stripped 0 bases from V and 0 bases from J, with 25 bases between. The CDR3 bases are TGCGCCAGCAGCTTGGGAGAGATACTAGCTAACTATTTTAGCTCCTACAATGAGCAGTTCTTC. This codes for CASSLGEILANYFSSYNEQFF.

The genes are TRBV5-8 and TRBJ2-1; 10 nucleotides align to TRBD2. Unmatched junction bases numbered 10, after V lost 4 bases and J lost 3 bases. Germline V lookup: CDR1 SGHTS, CDR2 YDEGEE. The CDR3 sequence is 17 residues long. CDR3 in amino acids: CASSHNIAGGFYNEQFF. The CDR3 DNA reads TGTGCCAGCAGCCATAACATAGCGGGAGGATTCTACAATGAGCAGTTCTTC.

The CDR3 DNA reads TGTGCCAGCAGTTTCCGACTAGCGGGAGGTTACGAGCAGTACTTC. This codes for CASSFRLAGGYEQYF. This chain joins TRBV6-5 and TRBJ2-7; TRBD2 aligns across 13 bases. CDR3 length: 15 residues. Germline V gene data show CDR1 as MNHEY and CDR2 as SVGAGI. J gave up 4 bases and V 4 bases, and 4 bases lay outside the gene matches.

The rearrangement links TRBV30 to TRBJ2-2; D call uncertain. Germline V gene lookup returns CDR1 GTSNPN and CDR2 SVGIG (reference sequence). The CDR3 extends over 14 amino acids. The V and J ends lost 5 bases and 0 bases respectively, with 10 bases between them. CDR3 residues: CAWRSKANTGELFF. In DNA, the CDR3 is TGTGCCTGGCGGTCTAAAGCGAACACCGGGGAGCTGTTTTTT.

The chain carries TRBV21-1 and TRBJ2-5; TRBD1 was called by the table and not checked on the DNA. TRBV21-1 is listed as a pseudogene. CDR3 length equals 15 residues. CDR3 sequence: CASSATGGGVETQYF. The CDR3 DNA is TGTGCCAGCAGCGCCACAGGGGGCGGCGTAGAGACCCAGTACTTC.

This clone occurred once. This sequence joins TRBV21-1 and TRBJ2-7; TRBD2 is taken as the D call from the table, unchecked against the DNA. TRBV21-1 is flagged as a pseudogene. This CDR3 is 16 amino acids long. CDR3 nucleotide sequence: TGTGCCAGCAGCAAAGCGGGGGCTAGCGGGAGCTACGAGCAGTACTTC. Residues: CASSKAGASGSYEQYF.

The rearrangement links TRBV9 to TRBJ2-5; D might be TRBD2 (6 bases). CDR1 and CDR2 from the germline V gene are SGDLS and YYNGEE. The CDR3 consists of 15 residues. Trimming removed 0 bases from V and 4 bases from J, with 13 bases in between. CDR3 protein: CASSVGDGSSETQYF. Here the CDR3 DNA reads TGTGCCAGCAGCGTAGGCGACGGGAGTTCAGAGACCCAGTACTTC. Combining the CDR3 with reference TRBV9 and TRBJ2-5 gives the whole variable domain DSGVTQTPKHLITATGQRVTLRCSPRSGDLSVYWYQQSLDQGLQFLIQYYNGEERAKGNILERFSAQQFPDLHSELNLSSLELGDSALYFCASSVGDGSSETQYFGPGTRLLVL.

The chain carries TRBV9 and TRBJ2-1; TRBD2 agrees at 10 bases. CDR1 and CDR2 from the germline V gene are SGDLS and YYNGEE. CDR3 length equals 15 residues. V lost 6 bases to trimming and J lost 3 bases; unmatched junction nucleotides: 6. The CDR3 bases are TGTGCCAGCAATCCTAGCGGGAGAGGCTACAATGAGCAGTTCTTC. Translation: CASNPSGRGYNEQFF.

CDR3 protein: CASSLAGVSYEQYF. Here the CDR3 DNA reads TGTGCCAGCAGCTTGGCGGGTGTCTCCTACGAGCAGTACTTC. The chain links TRBV5-6 to TRBJ2-7, with D unclear. This CDR3 comprises 14 residues. V lost 0 bases to trimming and J lost 0 bases, with 7 bases between them. Looked up from germline, CDR1 is SGHDT and CDR2 is YYEEEE.

Here the CDR3 reads CASSLDPFGNNEQFF. The CDR3 DNA sequence: TGTGCCAGCAGCTTAGATCCCTTCGGGAACAATGAGCAGTTCTTC. The rearrangement uses TRBV11-2 and TRBJ2-1; D is possibly TRBD2 (5 bases). Trimming removed 0 bases at V and 5 bases at J, with 11 bases between. This CDR3 comprises 15 residues. CDR1 is SGHAT and CDR2 is FQNNGV in the germline V gene.

V is TRBV7-2 and J is TRBJ2-4; a possible D gene is TRBD2 (6 bases). The CDR3 is made up of 17 amino acids. Germline lookup yields CDR1 SGHTA and CDR2 FQGNSA. Trimming stripped 4 bases from V and 0 bases from J, with 16 bases between. DNA of the CDR3: TGTGCCAGCAGCTCAATCGGGAGAGCGGGAGCCAAAAACATTCAGTACTTC. Translating it yields CASSSIGRAGAKNIQYF.

The chain employs TRBV21-1 and TRBJ2-3; TRBD2 was called by the table and not checked on the DNA. TRBV21-1 is described as a pseudogene. The CDR3 runs to 17 residues. The CDR3 sequence: CASSKALYSRSTDTQYF. In DNA, the CDR3 is TGTGCCAGCAGCAAAGCGCTTTACTCCCGCAGCACAGATACGCAGTATTTT.

The gene calls are TRBV7-9 and TRBJ2-5; TRBD2 agrees at 10 bases. V lost 1 base to trimming and J lost 4 bases; unmatched junction nucleotides: 3. The CDR3 is 15 residues long. The germline V gene has CDR1 SEHNR and CDR2 FQNEAQ (reference sequence). In DNA, the CDR3 is TGTGCCAGCAGCTTAGGTAGCGGGAGGTTAGAGACCCAGTACTTC. Encoded protein: CASSLGSGRLETQYF. Variable domain in full (rest from reference TRBV7-9 and TRBJ2-5): DTGVSQNPRHKITKRGQNVTFRCDPISEHNRLYWYRQTLGQGPEFLTYFQNEAQLEKSRLLSDRFSAERPKGSFSTLEIQRTEQGDSAMYLCASSLGSGRLETQYFGPGTRLLVL.

The CDR3 spells CASSKRVSLAAYTDTQYF. The CDR3 coding sequence is TGTGCCAGCAGCAAACGGGTATCTCTAGCGGCTTACACAGATACGCAGTATTTT. The chain has TRBV21-1 and TRBJ2-3; TRBD2 is taken as the D call from the table, unchecked against the DNA. TRBV21-1 is a documented pseudogene. The CDR3 extends over 18 amino acids.